A single sample gave rise to the 5 T cell receptor beta chains below, sequenced in a study of early T cells in non-severe SARS-CoV-2 infection. TCRdb reprocessed the 5' RACE reads via MiXCR and lists one record per CDR3 protein. Among some 66,000 distinct CDR3 sequences listed, approximately 12% were seen once. Specimen: whole blood. Receptors were obtained from an adult who was a healthcare worker with PCR-confirmed SARS-CoV-2 infection or an uninfected control (not recorded which).

This clonotype was detected a few times. The rearrangement links TRBV20-1 to TRBJ2-2, with 8 nucleotides matching TRBD2. With V trimmed by 6 bases and J by 3 bases, 9 bases remained unmatched. The CDR3 totals 15 residues. Germline-derived CDR1 and CDR2 are DFQATT and SNEGSKA (reference sequence). The CDR3 loop reads CSAGGDIADTGELFF. The DNA for the CDR3 is TGCAGTGCCGGGGGGGACATAGCGGACACCGGGGAGCTGTTTTTT.

This clonotype has only a few counts. The chain recombines TRBV11-2 with TRBJ2-2; D is unresolved. Deletions cut 0 bases from V and 4 bases from J, with 9 bases between. Germline V gene data show CDR1 as SGHAT and CDR2 as FQNNGV. CDR3 size: 15 residues. DNA for the CDR3: TGTGCCAGCAGCTTAGATTTATTACTCACCGGGGAGCTGTTTTTT. Translated: CASSLDLLLTGELFF. Using reference TRBV11-2 and TRBJ2-2 for the parts outside the CDR3, the full variable domain is EAGVAQSPRYKIIEKRQSVAFWCNPISGHATLYWYQQILGQGPKLLIQFQNNGVVDDSQLPKDRFSAERLKGVDSTLKIQPAKLEDSAVYLCASSLDLLLTGELFFGEGSRLTVL.

The chain recombines TRBV27 with TRBJ2-7; 12 nucleotides agree with TRBD1. Trimming at V came to 5 bases and at J to 2 bases, leaving 4 bases not matched to a gene. This CDR3 has 15 amino acids. In germline, CDR1 is MNHEY, CDR2 SMNVEV (reference sequence). CDR3 sequence (DNA): TGTGCCAGCAGTCCGGGACAGGGGGCAACCTACGAGCAGTACTTC. Its translation is CASSPGQGATYEQYF.

This clonotype was recorded only once. This sequence joins TRBV24-1 and TRBJ2-1; TRBD2 aligns across 7 bases. The CDR3 is 12 residues long. Germline CDR1 and CDR2: KGHDR and SFDVKD. J was trimmed by 5 bases and V by 9 bases; bases with no gene match: 3. The CDR3 spells CATSSGNNEQFF. CDR3 DNA sequence: TGTGCCACCTCTAGCGGAAACAATGAGCAGTTCTTC.

V usage is TRBV5-5 and J usage is TRBJ1-1; D may be TRBD1 (5 bases). V dropped 4 bases and J dropped 0 bases, with 10 bases sitting between them. Germline V CDR1 and CDR2: SGHKS, YYEKEE (reference sequence). This CDR3 spans 14 amino acids. The CDR3 loop reads CASSLQAMNTEAFF. DNA for the CDR3: TGTGCCAGCAGCCTACAGGCTATGAACACTGAAGCTTTCTTT. Full variable domain (outside the CDR3, taken from reference TRBV5-5 and TRBJ1-1): DAGVTQSPTHLIKTRGQQVTLRCSPISGHKSVSWYQQVLGQGPQFIFQYYEKEERGRGNFPDRFSARQFPNYSSELNVNALLLGDSALYLCASSLQAMNTEAFFGQGTRLTVV.